Presented here are 7 T cell receptor beta chains from one specimen sequenced in a study of cytomegalovirus exposure and HLA in healthy donors. Both 60 Vbeta primers and 13 Jbeta primers went into the PCR. TCRdb's table, derived via immunoSEQ multiplex PCR, lists solely in-frame clones and lacks some. The sample contains about 190,000 clones, 65% to 85% of which appear only once. Source material: PBMCs. These receptors were obtained from a woman younger than 35 in good health and CMV-seronegative.

The rearrangement joins TRBV4-1 to TRBJ2-7; 9 bases agree with TRBD2. The V segment lost 4 bases and the J segment 0 bases; nucleotides outside the gene matches: 4. CDR1 and CDR2 (germline): MGHRA, YSYEKL. CDR3 length: 15 residues. In DNA form, the CDR3 reads TGCGCCAGCAGCCCGCTAGCGGGGAACTCCTACGAGCAGTACTTC. Translating gives CASSPLAGNSYEQYF.

The rearrangement joins TRBV4-3 to TRBJ2-7; tentative D call: TRBD2 (5 bases). Trimming took 6 bases from V and 6 from J, leaving 18 bases between them. CDR1 LGHNA and CDR2 YSLEER come from the germline V gene. This CDR3 has 14 amino acids. This CDR3 reads CASSPDIREGEQYF. The CDR3 DNA reads TGCGCCAGCAGTCCCGACATCCGCGAGGGCGAGCAGTACTTC.

The chain links TRBV12-5 to TRBJ1-2; 7 nucleotides agree with TRBD1. CDR3 length: 12 amino acids. The J segment lost 4 bases and the V segment lost 6 bases, leaving 2 bases of the junction unmatched. The V gene's germline CDR1 is LGHNT and CDR2 FRNRAP. The CDR3 region has the DNA TGTGCTAGTGGCGGGGACAGCTATGGCTACACCTTC. Its protein product is CASGGDSYGYTF.

The gene calls are TRBV27 and TRBJ2-1; D not resolved. This CDR3 is 12 amino acids long. V dropped 5 bases and J dropped 10 bases, with 12 bases sitting between them. CDR1 is MNHEY, CDR2 SMNVEV, per germline (reference sequence). CDR3 sequence: CASSDNTREQFF. As DNA, the CDR3 is TGTGCCAGCAGTGACAACACCCGGGAGCAGTTCTTC.

This clone came up a few times. V and J are TRBV6-1 and TRBJ2-1; 8 nucleotides line up with TRBD1. There are 16 residues in the CDR3. Germline CDR1 is MNHNS and CDR2 is SASEGT. The junction had 5 bases not matched to a gene; V was cut back by 4 bases and J by 0 bases. The CDR3 coding sequence is TGTGCCAGCAGTGGGGGGACAGGTATCTCCTACAATGAGCAGTTCTTC. Amino acid sequence: CASSGGTGISYNEQFF.

The rearrangement links TRBV29-1 to TRBJ2-3; TRBD1 aligns across 7 bases. Germline CDR1 SQVTM, CDR2 ANQGSEA. CDR3 length: 12 residues. Trimming cost V 7 bases and J 4 bases; bases outside gene matches: 5. CDR3 amino acids: CSGTQGADTQYF. The CDR3, as DNA: TGCAGCGGTACCCAGGGGGCAGATACGCAGTATTTT.

This clone was observed once. V is TRBV15 and J is TRBJ2-7; 10 bases map to TRBD2. The CDR3 totals 14 residues. The ends lost 1 base at V and 5 bases at J; junction bases unmatched: 2. Germline-derived CDR1 and CDR2 are LNHNV and YYDKDF (reference sequence). The CDR3 region is CATSRGLAGDEQYF. Here the CDR3 DNA reads TGTGCCACCAGCAGAGGGCTAGCGGGAGACGAGCAGTACTTC.